Following are 29 T cell receptor beta chains from one sample sequenced in a study of Ad26.COV2.S vaccination and SARS-CoV-2 variants. The protocol was immunoSEQ multiplex PCR, while the TCRdb copy is restricted to in-frame clones and leaves out a portion. The data contain a few hundred thousand clones, about 93% of them singletons. Treatment given: approximately 18 received Ad26.COV2.S at low or high dose, single or two shots; 5 received placebo; per-sample allocation not given. Samples analyzed were those drawn on day 63 after the first vaccine or placebo injection. Sequenced material: peripheral blood, taken in a trial of Ad26.COV2.S vaccine versus placebo. These receptors originate from a person between 18 and 65 years old who received the Ad26.COV2.S COVID-19 vaccine or a placebo.

The chain uses TRBV14 and TRBJ2-1; D is possibly TRBD1 or TRBD2 (5 bases each). The CDR3 runs to 15 residues. The germline V gene encodes CDR1 SGHDN and CDR2 FVKESK. V was trimmed by 0 bases and J by 9 bases, leaving 15 bases between them. The chain's CDR3 is CASSQDQFGAGEQFF. The CDR3, as DNA: TGTGCCAGCAGCCAAGATCAGTTCGGGGCCGGTGAGCAGTTCTTC.

This chain connects TRBV5-5 to TRBJ2-5; the D is unclear. V was pared by 0 bases and J by 2 bases, with 8 bases between. Germline V gene lookup returns CDR1 SGHKS and CDR2 YYEKEE (reference sequence). This CDR3 region has 14 residues. This chain's CDR3 is CASSLGFRQETQYF. In DNA form, the CDR3 reads TGTGCCAGCAGCTTGGGTTTCAGGCAAGAGACCCAGTACTTC.

Written as DNA, the CDR3 is TGTGCCAGCAGCTTAGATCGGGGGAATGAGCAGTTCTTC. Its translation is CASSLDRGNEQFF. V and J are TRBV7-9 and TRBJ2-1; possible D gene TRBD2, 6 bases. Germline V gene sequence: CDR1 SEHNR, CDR2 FQNEAQ (reference sequence). This CDR3 is 13 amino acids long. V gave up 1 base and J gave up 7 bases, with 8 bases separating them.

This clone was seen only a few times. The chain couples TRBV5-4 to TRBJ1-5, with 10 bases aligning to TRBD1. CDR1 is SGHNT, CDR2 YYREEE, per germline (reference sequence). The V gene end was trimmed by 2 bases and the J gene end by 6 bases; junction bases not matched to a gene: 5. CDR3 length: 15 amino acids. The CDR3 DNA sequence: TGTGCCAGCAGCTTTGGGACAGGGGTCGGTCAGCCCCAGCATTTT. Protein product: CASSFGTGVGQPQHF.

V usage is TRBV11-2 and J usage is TRBJ2-5; no definite D call. The CDR3 consists of 14 residues. Trimming took 2 bases from V and 5 from J, leaving 12 bases between them. From germline, CDR1 is SGHAT and CDR2 FQNNGV. The CDR3 loop reads CASSLNADGETQYF. The CDR3 bases are TGTGCCAGCAGCTTAAATGCGGATGGGGAGACCCAGTACTTC.

This clone occurred once. This chain connects TRBV27 to TRBJ1-1; D possibly corresponds to TRBD1 (5 bases). The V and J ends lost 1 base and 0 bases respectively, with 9 bases between them. Germline CDR1 is MNHEY and CDR2 is SMNVEV (reference sequence). The CDR3 extends over 15 amino acids. The CDR3 spells CASSLWGSMNTEAFF. The CDR3 DNA reads as TGTGCCAGCAGTTTATGGGGGTCCATGAACACTGAAGCTTTCTTT.

The sample holds one count of this clone. Other DNA sequences in the sample encode the same CDR3. This chain joins TRBV5-4 and TRBJ2-1; D not certain. Trimming took off 0 bases at V and 0 bases at J, with 7 bases between the two ends. The germline gives CDR1 SGHNT, CDR2 YYREEE (reference sequence). The CDR3 spans 15 residues. The CDR3 nucleotides are TGTGCCAGCAGCTTGGACTCGAGCTCCTACAATGAGCAGTTCTTC. Its protein product is CASSLDSSSYNEQFF.

This clone appeared once. The J gene is TRBJ2-1, the V gene TRBV5-4, with 12 nucleotides matching TRBD2. Per germline, CDR1 SGHNT and CDR2 YYREEE (reference sequence). This CDR3 is built from 16 residues. V shed 3 bases, J shed 8 bases, and the junction held 9 bases outside the gene matches. CDR3 sequence reads: CASSSVLAGGPHEQFF. The CDR3 DNA is TGTGCCAGCAGCTCCGTCCTAGCGGGAGGGCCTCATGAGCAGTTCTTC. The whole variable domain, remainder taken from reference TRBV5-4 and TRBJ2-1, is ETGVTQSPTHLIKTRGQQVTLRCSSQSGHNTVSWYQQALGQGPQFIFQYYREEENGRGNFPPRFSGLQFPNYSSELNVNALELDDSALYLCASSSVLAGGPHEQFFGPGTRLTVL.

This clone occurred once. V usage is TRBV29-1 and J usage is TRBJ2-7; D is ambiguous. Looked up from germline, CDR1 is SQVTM and CDR2 is ANQGSEA. The CDR3 has 13 amino acids. The V end was cut by 4 bases, the J end by 0 bases, with 10 bases between. This CDR3 reads CSVVVSSSYEQYF. The CDR3 coding sequence is TGCAGCGTTGTCGTATCTAGCTCCTACGAGCAGTACTTC.

CDR3 sequence: CASSSGQGGGYTF. The CDR3 region has the DNA TGTGCCAGCAGTTCGGGACAGGGTGGCGGCTACACCTTC. The genes are TRBV28 and TRBJ1-2; 9 nucleotides line up with TRBD1. The CDR3 runs 13 residues. CDR1 MDHEN and CDR2 SYDVKM come from the germline V gene. V was pared by 4 bases and J by 8 bases, with 5 bases of the junction left unmatched.

The chain uses TRBV2 and TRBJ2-7; possible D gene TRBD1, 6 bases. CDR3 length: 15 residues. V lost 1 base and J 5 bases, leaving 15 bases between the germline ends. Germline values: CDR1 SNHLY, CDR2 FYNNEI. In DNA form, the CDR3 reads TGTGCCAGCAGTGAAGACCCCAGGGGTGGGAACGAGCAGTACTTC. It yields the protein CASSEDPRGGNEQYF. Drawing the rest from reference TRBV2 and TRBJ2-7, the complete variable domain is EPEVTQTPSHQVTQMGQEVILRCVPISNHLYFYWYRQILGQKVEFLVSFYNNEISEKSEIFDDQFSVERPDGSNFTLKIRSTKLEDSAMYFCASSEDPRGGNEQYFGPGTRLTVT.

The chain has TRBV5-4 and TRBJ2-3, with TRBD2 identical over 10 bases. CDR1 and CDR2 from the germline V gene are SGHNT and YYREEE (reference sequence). V shed 2 bases, J shed 3 bases, and the junction held 6 bases outside the gene matches. There are 16 residues in the CDR3. The CDR3 is CASSFSTSGITDTQYF. In nucleotides, the CDR3 is TGTGCCAGCAGCTTCTCAACTAGCGGGATAACAGATACGCAGTATTTT.

The V call is TRBV15, the J call TRBJ2-1; tentatively, D is TRBD2 (5 bases). V gave up 1 base and J gave up 10 bases, with 17 bases separating them. The CDR3 is 15 residues long. From germline, CDR1 is LNHNV and CDR2 YYDKDF (reference sequence). The CDR3 region is CATSRASSREGEQFF. The CDR3 DNA reads as TGTGCCACCAGCAGAGCCTCGAGCCGCGAGGGCGAGCAGTTCTTC.

V usage is TRBV12-3 or TRBV12-4 and J usage is TRBJ1-2, with 7 bases matching TRBD1. The V segment lost 5 bases and the J segment 4 bases; nucleotides outside the gene matches: 4. This CDR3 comprises 13 residues. CDR3 bases: TGTGCCAGCAGTCATGGGGACAGCTATGGCTACACCTTC. It encodes CASSHGDSYGYTF.

The chain has TRBV9 and TRBJ1-5, with 7 bases aligning to TRBD1. The CDR3 is 16 residues long. The V gene end was trimmed by 4 bases and the J gene end by 3 bases; junction bases not matched to a gene: 10. CDR1 SGDLS and CDR2 YYNGEE come from the germline V gene. CDR3 DNA: TGTGCCAGCAGCCCAGATTGGACAGGTCTCAATCAGCCCCAGCATTTT. This sequence encodes CASSPDWTGLNQPQHF.

The genes are TRBV27 and TRBJ2-2; 7 positions agree with TRBD1. CDR1 and CDR2 from the germline V gene are MNHEY and SMNVEV (reference sequence). This CDR3 is 15 amino acids long. J gave up 5 bases and V 0 bases, and 3 bases lay outside the gene matches. CDR3 bases: TGTGCCAGCAGTTTATCGCAGGGGGTAACCGGGGAGCTGTTTTTT. This sequence encodes CASSLSQGVTGELFF.

The chain combines TRBV29-1 with TRBJ2-3, with 11 bases identical to TRBD2. The CDR3 has 15 amino acids. The germline gives CDR1 SQVTM, CDR2 ANQGSEA. V lost 6 bases to trimming and J lost 2 bases; unmatched junction nucleotides: 7. CDR3 sequence: CSVDGLAGDTDTQYF. CDR3 sequence (DNA): TGCAGCGTAGATGGACTAGCGGGTGACACAGATACGCAGTATTTT.

This clone was counted a single time. V is TRBV24-1 and J is TRBJ2-5; D uncertain. In germline, CDR1 is KGHDR, CDR2 SFDVKD. V dropped 5 bases and J dropped 1 base, with 7 bases sitting between them. The CDR3 sequence is 13 residues long. Here the CDR3 reads CATSGGVQETQYF. The CDR3 region has the DNA TGTGCCACCAGTGGAGGCGTCCAAGAGACCCAGTACTTC.

This clone was seen a few times. V is TRBV5-1 and J is TRBJ2-1; possibly TRBD1 for D (6 bases). Trimming stripped 0 bases from V and 4 bases from J, with 11 bases between. Germline lookup yields CDR1 SGHRS and CDR2 YFSETQ. CDR3 length: 15 amino acids. The CDR3 region has the DNA TGCGCCAGCAGCTTGGCTGGACAGACATACAATGAGCAGTTCTTC. Translation: CASSLAGQTYNEQFF. Full variable domain (remainder filled in from reference TRBV5-1 and TRBJ2-1): KAGVTQTPRYLIKTRGQQVTLSCSPISGHRSVSWYQQTPGQGLQFLFEYFSETQRNKGNFPGRFSGRQFSNSRSEMNVSTLELGDSALYLCASSLAGQTYNEQFFGPGTRLTVL.

J is TRBJ2-2 and V is TRBV5-1, with D possibly matching TRBD1 (6 bases). Trimming took 4 bases from V and 8 from J, leaving 9 bases between them. CDR3 size: 12 residues. CDR1 is SGHRS and CDR2 is YFSETQ in the germline V gene. In DNA, the CDR3 is TGCGCCAGCAGCCAAGGACAGGGGGAGCTGTTTTTT. As protein: CASSQGQGELFF.

This clone appeared a single time. This sequence joins TRBV24-1 and TRBJ2-5; 8 nucleotides agree with TRBD1. CDR1 is KGHDR, CDR2 SFDVKD, per germline. The CDR3 is made up of 16 amino acids. V shed 3 bases, J shed 5 bases, and the junction held 10 bases outside the gene matches. The CDR3 protein is CATSDAPGGALETQYF. DNA for the CDR3: TGTGCCACCAGTGATGCTCCAGGGGGCGCTTTGGAGACCCAGTACTTC.

V is TRBV9 and J is TRBJ2-1; weak D call: TRBD2 (5 bases). Deletions cut 3 bases from V and 3 bases from J, with 16 bases between. The CDR3 runs to 16 residues. In germline, CDR1 is SGDLS, CDR2 YYNGEE. The CDR3 loop is CASSDERYSIYNEQFF. Written as DNA, the CDR3 is TGTGCCAGCAGCGACGAGCGGTATTCAATCTACAATGAGCAGTTCTTC.

The chain carries TRBV11-2 and TRBJ2-7; 11 nucleotides line up with TRBD2. Germline CDR1 SGHAT, CDR2 FQNNGV. The CDR3 is 19 residues long. V shed 4 bases, J shed 0 bases, and the junction held 14 bases outside the gene matches. CDR3 loop: CASSSSMTSGNHRSYEQYF. The CDR3 DNA follows: TGTGCCAGCAGCTCGTCAATGACTAGCGGGAATCATCGCTCCTACGAGCAGTACTTC.

The V and J genes are TRBV29-1 and TRBJ2-7; either TRBD1 or TRBD2 may fit D (5 bases each). V lost 7 bases, J lost 3 bases, and 13 bases lay in between. The CDR3 is 12 residues long. Germline assignment: CDR1 SQVTM and CDR2 ANQGSEA. CDR3 nucleotide sequence: TGCAGCGGAGCGGATGGGGGCTACGAGCAGTACTTC. It codes for CSGADGGYEQYF.

The chain combines TRBV7-2 with TRBJ2-3; perhaps TRBD2 as D (5 bases). CDR1 and CDR2 (germline): SGHTA, FQGNSA. CDR3 length: 14 residues. Deletions cut 1 base from V and 3 bases from J, with 8 bases between. The CDR3 region is CASSLGGATDTQYF. As DNA, the CDR3 is TGTGCCAGCAGCTTAGGGGGAGCAACAGATACGCAGTATTTT.

The chain employs TRBV7-2 and TRBJ2-1; 7 bases match TRBD2. CDR3 length equals 18 residues. J gave up 4 bases and V 1 base, and 13 bases lay outside the gene matches. In germline, CDR1 is SGHTA, CDR2 FQGNSA. Written as DNA, the CDR3 is TGTGCCAGCAGCTTAGTTGCCGGATTCAGCGGGACGTACAATGAGCAGTTCTTC. This encodes CASSLVAGFSGTYNEQFF.

The rearrangement joins TRBV24-1 to TRBJ2-2; D unresolved. In germline, CDR1 is KGHDR, CDR2 SFDVKD. V was shortened by 4 bases and J by 5 bases, with 10 bases between the two germline ends. CDR3 length equals 14 residues. CDR3 bases: TGTGCCACCAGTGACCCCCCGAGGACCGGGGAGCTGTTTTTT. Protein product: CATSDPPRTGELFF.

The chain has TRBV3-1 (or the pseudogene TRBV3-2) and TRBJ2-1; 7 bases are a match to TRBD2. J was trimmed by 10 bases and V by 1 base; bases with no gene match: 10. Germline V lookup: CDR1 LGHDT, CDR2 YNNKEL (reference sequence). The CDR3 is 15 residues long. CDR3 coding DNA: TGTGCCAGCAGCCAAGGACTAGCTACCTTACCCGAGCAGTTCTTC. It specifies CASSQGLATLPEQFF.

This rearrangement joins TRBV12-3 or TRBV12-4 to TRBJ1-4; D gene ambiguous. This CDR3 comprises 12 residues. Trimming shortened V by 6 bases and J by 5 bases, and 7 bases separated the two germline ends. CDR3 amino acids: CASRVGNEKLFF. The CDR3 coding sequence is TGTGCCAGCAGAGTCGGGAATGAAAAACTGTTTTTT.